A selection of T cell receptor beta chains follows, all from one sample in a study of cytomegalovirus exposure and HLA in healthy donors. Produced via immunoSEQ multiplex PCR; TCRdb's table is partial and in-frame only. The sample carries 72,000 or so clones, 74% recorded once. The sequencing sample was made of PBMCs. These receptors all come from a human donor in good health. Each CDR3 is given with its conserved first and last residue. Fields, in order: D gene, V gene, clone size, J gene, CDR3 protein, CDR3 DNA. The D gene is left open where the match is weak. Clone size, where shown, is once, few, many, or a class for clones that have expanded.

D gene: TRBD1
V gene: TRBV5-6
clone size: -
J gene: TRBJ2-7
CDR3 protein: CASSPGTGLREQYF
CDR3 DNA: TGTGCCAGCAGCCCAGGGACAGGGCTTCGAGAGCAGTACTTC

D gene: -
V gene: TRBV27
clone size: -
J gene: TRBJ2-7
CDR3 protein: CASSLAGSSYEQYF
CDR3 DNA: TGTGCCAGCAGTTTGGCCGGGAGCTCCTACGAGCAGTACTTC

D gene: -
V gene: TRBV7-3
clone size: -
J gene: TRBJ2-3
CDR3 protein: CASSPRRAHTDTQYF
CDR3 DNA: TGTGCCAGCAGCCCCCGGAGAGCCCACACAGATACGCAGTATTTT

D gene: TRBD1
V gene: TRBV7-9
clone size: once
J gene: TRBJ1-6
CDR3 protein: CASSPLMGQSSPLHF
CDR3 DNA: TGTGCCAGCAGCCCCCTGATGGGACAGTCCTCACCCCTCCACTTT

D gene: -
V gene: TRBV5-1
clone size: -
J gene: TRBJ1-4
CDR3 protein: CASSSGQPNEKLFF
CDR3 DNA: TGCGCCAGCAGCTCCGGACAACCTAATGAAAAACTGTTTTTT

D gene: -
V gene: TRBV25-1
clone size: -
J gene: TRBJ2-1
CDR3 protein: CASSVPGLGLNEQFF
CDR3 DNA: TGTGCCAGCAGTGTCCCGGGACTGGGGTTGAATGAGCAGTTCTTC

D gene: TRBD2
V gene: TRBV5-8
clone size: -
J gene: TRBJ2-1
CDR3 protein: CASSLGLAGDEQFF
CDR3 DNA: TGTGCCAGCAGCTTGGGACTAGCGGGAGATGAGCAGTTCTTC

D gene: -
V gene: TRBV4-1
clone size: -
J gene: TRBJ1-1
CDR3 protein: CASSSWGGNTEAFF
CDR3 DNA: TGCGCCAGCAGCTCATGGGGAGGGAACACTGAAGCTTTCTTT

D gene: -
V gene: TRBV5-1
clone size: -
J gene: TRBJ1-4
CDR3 protein: CASSSPGTNEKLFF
CDR3 DNA: TGCGCCAGCAGCTCCCCCGGGACTAATGAAAAACTGTTTTTT

D gene: TRBD2
V gene: TRBV10-2
clone size: -
J gene: TRBJ2-1
CDR3 protein: CASSELGGIVSYNEQFF
CDR3 DNA: TGCGCCAGCAGTGAGCTCGGGGGGATAGTCTCCTACAATGAGCAGTTCTTC

D gene: TRBD1
V gene: TRBV30
clone size: -
J gene: TRBJ1-2
CDR3 protein: CAWNGQGADGYTF
CDR3 DNA: TGTGCCTGGAACGGACAGGGGGCGGATGGCTACACCTTC

D gene: -
V gene: TRBV2
clone size: -
J gene: TRBJ2-1
CDR3 protein: CASSGGHDEQFF
CDR3 DNA: TGTGCCAGCAGTGGGGGACACGATGAGCAGTTCTTC

D gene: TRBD1
V gene: TRBV6-5
clone size: -
J gene: TRBJ1-2
CDR3 protein: CASNRLTGSNYGYTF
CDR3 DNA: TGTGCCAGCAACCGTCTGACAGGGTCAAACTATGGCTACACCTTC

D gene: TRBD1
V gene: TRBV7-3
clone size: -
J gene: TRBJ2-7
CDR3 protein: CASSSSRDRSYEQYF
CDR3 DNA: TGTGCCAGCAGCTCAAGCCGGGACAGAAGCTACGAGCAGTACTTC

D gene: -
V gene: TRBV2
clone size: -
J gene: TRBJ2-3
CDR3 protein: CASHSRVGTDTQYF
CDR3 DNA: TGTGCCAGCCATTCGAGAGTGGGCACAGATACGCAGTATTTT

D gene: -
V gene: TRBV21-1
clone size: -
J gene: TRBJ1-3
CDR3 protein: CASRWGGKEGNTIYF
CDR3 DNA: TGTGCCAGCAGATGGGGGGGGAAGGAGGGAAACACCATATATTTT

D gene: TRBD2
V gene: TRBV9
clone size: once
J gene: TRBJ2-1
CDR3 protein: CASSSRPGTSGNNEQFF
CDR3 DNA: TGTGCCAGCAGCAGCCGCCCCGGGACTAGCGGCAACAATGAGCAGTTCTTC

D gene: -
V gene: TRBV4-1
clone size: few
J gene: TRBJ2-2
CDR3 protein: CASSQEEFRTGELFF
CDR3 DNA: TGCGCCAGCAGCCAAGAGGAGTTTAGGACCGGGGAGCTGTTTTTT

D gene: TRBD1
V gene: TRBV6-5
clone size: -
J gene: TRBJ1-5
CDR3 protein: CASRDRPSSQPQHF
CDR3 DNA: TGTGCCAGCAGGGACAGGCCTTCGAGTCAGCCCCAGCATTTT

D gene: -
V gene: TRBV7-2
clone size: -
J gene: TRBJ1-3
CDR3 protein: CASSLHGSGNTIYF
CDR3 DNA: TGTGCCAGCAGCCTCCACGGGTCTGGAAACACCATATATTTT

D gene: -
V gene: TRBV15
clone size: -
J gene: TRBJ1-2
CDR3 protein: CATSEGGALGYGYTF
CDR3 DNA: TGTGCCACCAGCGAGGGGGGGGCGCTTGGCTATGGCTACACCTTC

D gene: TRBD1
V gene: TRBV7-6
clone size: -
J gene: TRBJ2-7
CDR3 protein: CASSFGQGIYEQYF
CDR3 DNA: TGTGCCAGCAGCTTTGGACAGGGTATCTACGAGCAGTACTTC

D gene: -
V gene: TRBV6-5
clone size: few
J gene: TRBJ2-5
CDR3 protein: CASSFGQTQETQYF
CDR3 DNA: TGTGCCAGCAGTTTTGGACAGACCCAAGAGACCCAGTACTTC

D gene: -
V gene: TRBV27
clone size: -
J gene: TRBJ1-5
CDR3 protein: CASGVYSNQPQHF
CDR3 DNA: TGTGCCTCGGGGGTTTATAGCAATCAGCCCCAGCATTTT

D gene: -
V gene: TRBV5-6
clone size: few
J gene: TRBJ2-2
CDR3 protein: CASYDYLTGELFF
CDR3 DNA: TGTGCCAGTTACGACTATCTCACCGGGGAGCTGTTTTTT

D gene: -
V gene: TRBV7-2
clone size: -
J gene: TRBJ2-3
CDR3 protein: CASSPRPGLRLTDTQYF
CDR3 DNA: TGTGCCAGCAGCCCCAGGCCGGGACTCCGCCTCACAGATACGCAGTATTTT

D gene: -
V gene: TRBV15
clone size: -
J gene: TRBJ1-5
CDR3 protein: CATSRGGGNSNQPQHF
CDR3 DNA: TGTGCCACCAGCAGAGGGGGAGGGAATAGCAATCAGCCCCAGCATTTT

D gene: -
V gene: TRBV5-5
clone size: -
J gene: TRBJ2-7
CDR3 protein: CASSKSWGPDEQYF
CDR3 DNA: TGTGCCAGCAGCAAGTCCTGGGGGCCTGATGAGCAGTACTTC

D gene: TRBD1
V gene: TRBV6-8
clone size: -
J gene: TRBJ1-5
CDR3 protein: CASGSGGPGAQHF
CDR3 DNA: TGTGCCAGCGGATCAGGGGGACCGGGGGCCCAGCATTTT

D gene: TRBD1
V gene: TRBV5-4
clone size: few
J gene: TRBJ2-3
CDR3 protein: CASSLAPGTDGTDTQYF
CDR3 DNA: TGTGCCAGCAGCTTGGCCCCCGGGACAGACGGCACAGATACGCAGTATTTT

D gene: -
V gene: TRBV28
clone size: -
J gene: TRBJ1-2
CDR3 protein: CASSLEEARRSYTF
CDR3 DNA: TGTGCCAGCAGTTTAGAGGAGGCCAGGAGGTCCTACACCTTC

D gene: -
V gene: TRBV4-1
clone size: -
J gene: TRBJ1-1
CDR3 protein: CASSQTVADTEAFF
CDR3 DNA: TGCGCCAGCAGTCAGACAGTCGCCGACACTGAAGCTTTCTTT

D gene: -
V gene: TRBV5-6
clone size: -
J gene: TRBJ1-1
CDR3 protein: CASSITGVLNTEAFF
CDR3 DNA: TGTGCCAGCAGCATTACAGGAGTTTTGAACACTGAAGCTTTCTTT

D gene: -
V gene: TRBV29-1
clone size: -
J gene: TRBJ2-5
CDR3 protein: CSVGGGIGRETQYF
CDR3 DNA: TGCAGCGTTGGGGGCGGGATAGGAAGAGAGACCCAGTACTTC

D gene: -
V gene: TRBV6-1
clone size: -
J gene: TRBJ1-5
CDR3 protein: CASSETFGGHQPQHF
CDR3 DNA: TGTGCCAGCAGTGAGACCTTCGGCGGCCATCAGCCCCAGCATTTT

D gene: -
V gene: TRBV10-3
clone size: -
J gene: TRBJ2-5
CDR3 protein: CAISEQGYEETQYF
CDR3 DNA: TGTGCCATCAGTGAGCAGGGCTATGAAGAGACCCAGTACTTC

D gene: -
V gene: TRBV28
clone size: once
J gene: TRBJ2-3
CDR3 protein: CASSVRYGSAADTQYF
CDR3 DNA: TGTGCCAGCAGCGTAAGATACGGGAGCGCGGCAGATACGCAGTATTTT

D gene: -
V gene: TRBV7-2
clone size: -
J gene: TRBJ2-7
CDR3 protein: CASSPLSGQYF
CDR3 DNA: TGTGCCAGCAGCCCATTGAGTGGGCAGTACTTC

D gene: -
V gene: TRBV30
clone size: -
J gene: TRBJ1-6
CDR3 protein: CAWTTGHNSPLHF
CDR3 DNA: TGTGCCTGGACGACTGGCCATAATTCACCCCTCCACTTT

D gene: TRBD2
V gene: TRBV5-1
clone size: -
J gene: TRBJ2-2
CDR3 protein: CASSGRLAGEAGELFF
CDR3 DNA: TGCGCCAGCAGCGGCCGACTAGCGGGAGAAGCCGGGGAGCTGTTTTTT

D gene: TRBD1
V gene: TRBV9
clone size: -
J gene: TRBJ1-3
CDR3 protein: CASSPRTGGFGNTIYF
CDR3 DNA: TGTGCCAGCAGCCCTAGGACAGGGGGCTTTGGAAACACCATATATTTT

D gene: -
V gene: TRBV28
clone size: few
J gene: TRBJ1-5
CDR3 protein: CASSSYTGTSNQPQHF
CDR3 DNA: TGTGCCAGCAGCTCATACACCGGGACAAGCAATCAGCCCCAGCATTTT

D gene: TRBD1
V gene: TRBV5-1
clone size: -
J gene: TRBJ2-5
CDR3 protein: CASSPQGAREETQYF
CDR3 DNA: TGCGCCAGCAGTCCTCAGGGGGCGCGAGAAGAGACCCAGTACTTC

D gene: TRBD1
V gene: TRBV7-8
clone size: -
J gene: TRBJ2-2
CDR3 protein: CASSLPRTGGSDTGELFF
CDR3 DNA: TGTGCCAGCAGCTTGCCAAGGACAGGGGGCTCGGACACCGGGGAGCTGTTTTTT

D gene: TRBD1
V gene: TRBV7-9
clone size: few
J gene: TRBJ2-3
CDR3 protein: CASSLAAGQVATQYF
CDR3 DNA: TGTGCCAGCAGCTTAGCCGCGGGACAGGTAGCTACGCAGTATTTT

D gene: TRBD2
V gene: TRBV25-1
clone size: -
J gene: TRBJ2-5
CDR3 protein: CASRSEGPAGKTQYF
CDR3 DNA: TGTGCCAGCCGCAGTGAAGGTCCAGCGGGAAAGACCCAGTACTTC

D gene: TRBD1
V gene: TRBV7-3
clone size: -
J gene: TRBJ2-1
CDR3 protein: CASSVLGQGVADEQFF
CDR3 DNA: TGTGCCAGCAGCGTATTGGGACAGGGAGTAGCGGATGAGCAGTTCTTC

D gene: -
V gene: TRBV2
clone size: few
J gene: TRBJ2-3
CDR3 protein: CASSLRVAGTDTQYF
CDR3 DNA: TGTGCCAGCAGTCTAAGGGTAGCGGGCACAGATACGCAGTATTTT

D gene: TRBD1
V gene: TRBV6-5
clone size: -
J gene: TRBJ1-2
CDR3 protein: CATQGGYGYTF
CDR3 DNA: TGTGCCACCCAGGGGGGCTATGGCTACACCTTC

D gene: -
V gene: TRBV4-1
clone size: -
J gene: TRBJ2-1
CDR3 protein: CASSEGKTGSFGEQFF
CDR3 DNA: TGCGCCAGCAGCGAAGGGAAAACAGGGAGCTTCGGTGAGCAGTTCTTC

D gene: TRBD2
V gene: TRBV5-1
clone size: -
J gene: TRBJ2-5
CDR3 protein: CASSGGTSWEETQYF
CDR3 DNA: TGCGCCAGCAGCGGTGGGACTAGCTGGGAGGAGACCCAGTACTTC

D gene: -
V gene: TRBV15
clone size: -
J gene: TRBJ1-3
CDR3 protein: CATSRDGHSGNTIYF
CDR3 DNA: TGTGCCACCAGCAGAGACGGACACTCTGGAAACACCATATATTTT

D gene: TRBD2
V gene: TRBV5-1
clone size: -
J gene: TRBJ2-1
CDR3 protein: CASSFLAGGAYNEQFF
CDR3 DNA: TGCGCCAGCAGCTTTCTAGCGGGGGGCGCCTACAATGAGCAGTTCTTC

D gene: -
V gene: TRBV10-3
clone size: few
J gene: TRBJ1-1
CDR3 protein: CAISEGLWNTEAFF
CDR3 DNA: TGTGCCATCAGTGAGGGACTCTGGAACACTGAAGCTTTCTTT

D gene: TRBD1
V gene: TRBV18
clone size: few
J gene: TRBJ2-1
CDR3 protein: CASSPGQIFYNEQFF
CDR3 DNA: TGTGCCAGCTCACCGGGACAGATTTTCTACAATGAGCAGTTCTTC

D gene: -
V gene: TRBV11-3
clone size: -
J gene: TRBJ2-7
CDR3 protein: CASSPRLTISYEQYF
CDR3 DNA: TGTGCCAGCAGCCCAAGACTGACGATTTCCTACGAGCAGTACTTC

D gene: TRBD2
V gene: TRBV10-3
clone size: -
J gene: TRBJ2-3
CDR3 protein: CAISEIAGSTDTQYF
CDR3 DNA: TGTGCCATCAGTGAAATAGCGGGAAGCACAGATACGCAGTATTTT

D gene: TRBD2
V gene: TRBV25-1
clone size: once
J gene: TRBJ2-3
CDR3 protein: CASSDLGLAGGADTQYF
CDR3 DNA: TGTGCCAGCAGTGATCTCGGACTAGCGGGAGGCGCAGATACGCAGTATTTT

D gene: -
V gene: TRBV5-6
clone size: -
J gene: TRBJ2-2
CDR3 protein: CASSRGAYTGELFF
CDR3 DNA: TGTGCCAGCAGCCGGGGGGCCTACACCGGGGAGCTGTTTTTT

D gene: -
V gene: TRBV11-3
clone size: -
J gene: TRBJ2-2
CDR3 protein: CASSLADGELFF
CDR3 DNA: TGTGCCAGCAGCTTAGCAGACGGGGAGCTGTTTTTT